In this sample, the clone carrying this T cell receptor (beta chain) turned up many times. With a J-beta primer mix and a sample-barcoded 5' primer, a second PCR ran about 6 to 11 cycles. TCRdb ran MiXCR on the 5' RACE reads and lists one entry per CDR3 protein. There are about 700,000 distinct CDR3 sequences in the sample; about a third occur only once, and approximately 15% lies in the top ten. The data originate from a study of blood T cells in healthy people across ages. About the study: About one barcoded beta molecule per two T cells was the capture yield of template switching.

Germline CDR1 reads MNHNS; CDR2 reads SASEGT. This CDR3 has 14 residues. The V and J ends lost 4 bases and 0 bases respectively, with 7 bases between them. Sequencing was performed on blood. The chain is built from TRBV6-1 and TRBJ2-1, with no clear D. This TCR derives from an elderly woman in good health. The CDR3 sequence is CASSVGNSYNEQFF. CDR3 coding DNA: TGTGCCAGCAGTGTGGGGAACTCCTACAATGAGCAGTTCTTC.